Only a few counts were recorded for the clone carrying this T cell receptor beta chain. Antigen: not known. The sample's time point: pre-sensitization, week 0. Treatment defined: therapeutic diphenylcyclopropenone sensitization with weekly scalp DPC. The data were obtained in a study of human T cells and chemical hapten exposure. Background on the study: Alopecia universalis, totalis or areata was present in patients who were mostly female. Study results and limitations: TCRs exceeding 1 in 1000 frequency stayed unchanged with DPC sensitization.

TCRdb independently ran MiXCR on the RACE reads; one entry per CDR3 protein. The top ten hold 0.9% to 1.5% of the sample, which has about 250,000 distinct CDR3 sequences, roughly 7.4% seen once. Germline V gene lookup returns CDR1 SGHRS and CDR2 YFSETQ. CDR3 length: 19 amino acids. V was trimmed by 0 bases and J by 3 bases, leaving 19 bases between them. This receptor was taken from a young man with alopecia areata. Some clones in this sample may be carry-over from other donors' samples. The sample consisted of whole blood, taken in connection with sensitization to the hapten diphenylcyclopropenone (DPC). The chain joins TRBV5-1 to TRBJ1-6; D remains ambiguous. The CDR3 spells CASSLGLVGPSLYNSPLHF. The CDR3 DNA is TGCGCCAGCAGCTTGGGTCTGGTAGGGCCAAGCCTCTATAATTCACCCCTCCACTTT.